These T cell receptor beta chains were read from a single sample in a study of OX40 agonist ivuxolimab in advanced cancers. Data came from immunoSEQ multiplex PCR; TCRdb stores just in-frame clones and leaves some out. In the table there are approximately 66,000 clones, around 87% of which are singletons. Specimen: CD4+ or CD8+ T cells sorted from blood, collected in a trial of the OX40 agonist ivuxolimab. Receptor source: an adult with an advanced solid tumor such as melanoma, head and neck, liver or kidney cancer. The conserved cysteine and the conserved F or W are not part of the CDR3 here. Each record gives: clone size, V gene, J gene, CDR3 protein. Clone sizes are given selectively: once, few, many, or a class where the clone is expanded.

clone_size: -; v_call: TRBV4-2; j_call: TRBJ2-3; cdr3_aa: ASSQGLGEGPSGDTQY
clone_size: -; v_call: TRBV5-4; j_call: TRBJ1-5; cdr3_aa: ATKQGGSNQPQH
clone_size: -; v_call: TRBV7-9; j_call: TRBJ1-4; cdr3_aa: ASSRTTATNEKLF
clone_size: -; v_call: TRBV5-1; j_call: TRBJ2-7; cdr3_aa: ASKQGTTYEQY
clone_size: -; v_call: TRBV5-1; j_call: TRBJ2-3; cdr3_aa: ASSLGLATDTQY
clone_size: -; v_call: TRBV19; j_call: TRBJ2-7; cdr3_aa: ASSRAGGPSYKQY
clone_size: -; v_call: TRBV9; j_call: TRBJ1-2; cdr3_aa: ASSVGENNYGYT
clone_size: -; v_call: TRBV5-1; j_call: TRBJ2-3; cdr3_aa: ASSTGASTDTQY
clone_size: -; v_call: TRBV29-1; j_call: TRBJ2-7; cdr3_aa: SVEVPRPYEQY
clone_size: few; v_call: TRBV2; j_call: TRBJ2-5; cdr3_aa: ASSGTPLAGSRETQY
clone_size: -; v_call: TRBV7-2; j_call: TRBJ1-2; cdr3_aa: ASSLELSGAGNYGYT
clone_size: -; v_call: TRBV18; j_call: TRBJ1-6; cdr3_aa: ASSPSRGNSFNSPLH
clone_size: -; v_call: TRBV7-9; j_call: TRBJ1-1; cdr3_aa: ASSSRTGMNTEAF
clone_size: -; v_call: TRBV18; j_call: TRBJ2-5; cdr3_aa: ASSYRHVGETQY
clone_size: -; v_call: TRBV19; j_call: TRBJ2-2; cdr3_aa: ASSTTGSTGELF
clone_size: -; v_call: TRBV19; j_call: TRBJ1-2; cdr3_aa: ASSPLVREPYGYT
clone_size: -; v_call: TRBV7-2; j_call: TRBJ2-2; cdr3_aa: ASSAPQGWTGELF
clone_size: few; v_call: TRBV5-4; j_call: TRBJ1-5; cdr3_aa: ASSARGQPQH
clone_size: -; v_call: TRBV5-1; j_call: TRBJ2-7; cdr3_aa: ASSLSGVPYEQY
clone_size: -; v_call: TRBV5-1; j_call: TRBJ1-4; cdr3_aa: ASSSGRSGEKLF
clone_size: -; v_call: TRBV5-6; j_call: TRBJ2-1; cdr3_aa: ASSLTYPTNEQF
clone_size: -; v_call: TRBV6-1; j_call: TRBJ1-1; cdr3_aa: ASSEVGGVAEAF
clone_size: few; v_call: TRBV11-2; j_call: TRBJ1-5; cdr3_aa: ASSPSPDIQPQH
clone_size: -; v_call: TRBV11-2; j_call: TRBJ1-2; cdr3_aa: ASSLGGYGYT
clone_size: once; v_call: TRBV6-5; j_call: TRBJ1-2; cdr3_aa: ASSYPAGGHYGYT
clone_size: -; v_call: TRBV18; j_call: TRBJ2-1; cdr3_aa: ASSPPPGGSVQF